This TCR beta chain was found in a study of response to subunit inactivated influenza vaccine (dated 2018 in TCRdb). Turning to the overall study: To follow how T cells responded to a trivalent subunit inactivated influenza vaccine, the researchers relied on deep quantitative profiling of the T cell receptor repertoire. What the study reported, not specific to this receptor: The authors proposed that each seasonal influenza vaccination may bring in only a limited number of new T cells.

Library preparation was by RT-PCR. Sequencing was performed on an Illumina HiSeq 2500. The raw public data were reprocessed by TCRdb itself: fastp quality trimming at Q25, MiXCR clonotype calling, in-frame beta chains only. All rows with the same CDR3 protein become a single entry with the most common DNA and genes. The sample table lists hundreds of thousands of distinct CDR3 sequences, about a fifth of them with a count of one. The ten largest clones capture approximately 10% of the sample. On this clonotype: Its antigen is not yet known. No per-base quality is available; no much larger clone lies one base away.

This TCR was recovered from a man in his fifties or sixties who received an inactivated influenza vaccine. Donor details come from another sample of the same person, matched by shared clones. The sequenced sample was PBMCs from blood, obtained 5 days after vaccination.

The CDR3 in this case is CASSLGAGKYYEQYF. The DNA is as follows: TGTGCCAGCAGTTTAGGGGCAGGGAAATACTACGAGCAGTACTTC. The sequence joins TRBV27 to TRBJ2-7; TRBD1 is possibly the D segment (5 matching bases). The germline V gene (reference sequence) supplies CDR1 MNHEY and CDR2 SMNVEV. Spanning cysteine to phenylalanine, the CDR3 consists of 15 amino acids. Of all the DNA, just the CDR3 is kept, 45 bases in frame from base 1. The V and J ends are trimmed by 2 bases and 3 bases, leaving 14 bases between them.